A single sample gave rise to the 15 T cell receptor beta chains below, sequenced in a study of shared clonotypes between healthy human individuals. Measured with immunoSEQ multiplex PCR; TCRdb has only the in-frame clones, and not every one. The profile shows about 590,000 clones, nearly 97% of them singletons. CD45RO-negative, CCR7-positively selected cells formed the naive CD8 fraction, excluding terminally differentiated effector memory CD45RA+ cells. The sample comprised naive CD8+ T cells sorted from blood. The source is a young woman in good health.

The J gene is TRBJ2-7, the V gene TRBV18, with 11 bases aligning to TRBD2. The CDR3 runs 16 residues. Germline V gene lookup returns CDR1 KGHSH and CDR2 LQKENI. The trim removed 0 bases at V and 3 bases at J, leaving 4 bases unmatched. CDR3 region: CASSPPTSGSYYEQYF. CDR3 sequence (DNA): TGTGCCAGCTCACCACCAACTAGCGGGAGCTACTACGAGCAGTACTTC.

The chain recombines TRBV30 with TRBJ2-1; D is perhaps TRBD2 (6 bases). Trimming removed 1 base from V and 0 bases from J, with 10 bases in between. Germline V gives CDR1 GTSNPN, CDR2 SVGIG (reference sequence). This CDR3 spans 15 amino acids. The CDR3 DNA is TGTGCCTGGAGTGCTAGCGCGAGCTCCTACAATGAGCAGTTCTTC. As protein: CAWSASASSYNEQFF.

The chain recombines TRBV27 with TRBJ2-7, with no clear D. Trimming stripped 5 bases from V and 3 bases from J, with 17 bases between. The CDR3 totals 15 residues. Germline CDR1 is MNHEY and CDR2 is SMNVEV (reference sequence). CDR3 region: CASSQNRLLDYEQYF. CDR3 sequence (DNA): TGTGCCAGCAGTCAAAATCGGTTATTAGACTACGAGCAGTACTTC.

V is TRBV7-9 and J is TRBJ2-7, with 9 bases aligning to TRBD2. In germline, CDR1 is SEHNR, CDR2 FQNEAQ (reference sequence). This CDR3 spans 17 amino acids. V lost 2 bases to trimming and J lost 0 bases; unmatched junction nucleotides: 8. The CDR3 DNA sequence: TGTGCCAGCAGCTTATTGTCTAGCGGGATACACTCCTACGAGCAGTACTTC. It codes for CASSLLSSGIHSYEQYF. The full variable domain, completed using reference TRBV7-9 and TRBJ2-7, is DTGVSQNPRHKITKRGQNVTFRCDPISEHNRLYWYRQTLGQGPEFLTYFQNEAQLEKSRLLSDRFSAERPKGSFSTLEIQRTEQGDSAMYLCASSLLSSGIHSYEQYFGPGTRLTVT.

Regarding this clone: The same CDR3 also results from other DNA sequences found in this sample. This chain links TRBV7-9 with TRBJ2-5; TRBD1 aligns across 7 bases. CDR1 and CDR2 from the germline V gene are SEHNR and FQNEAQ (reference sequence). The CDR3 covers 14 residues. With 2 bases clipped from V and 2 bases from J, the junction kept 2 bases outside the gene matches. CDR3 in amino acids: CASSLPGQQETQYF. The CDR3 coding sequence is TGTGCCAGCAGCTTACCGGGACAGCAAGAGACCCAGTACTTC.

The V and J genes are TRBV7-8 and TRBJ2-7; the match to TRBD1 covers 7 bases. The CDR3 is 13 amino acids. Germline V CDR1 and CDR2: SGHVS, FQNEAQ. Trimming at V came to 10 bases and at J to 3 bases, leaving 9 bases not matched to a gene. CDR3 DNA: TGTGCCACAGCCGGGACAGACCACTACGAGCAGTACTTC. Amino acid sequence: CATAGTDHYEQYF.

This chain connects TRBV20-1 to TRBJ1-1; D is unclear. The ends were cut back, 6 bases at V and 5 bases at J, with 10 bases in the middle. The germline V gene has CDR1 DFQATT and CDR2 SNEGSKA (reference sequence). CDR3 length: 11 residues. CDR3 in amino acids: CSAGRGTEAFF. CDR3 coding DNA: TGCAGTGCCGGGCGGGGTACTGAAGCTTTCTTT.

The chain has TRBV28 and TRBJ1-2, with D possibly being TRBD1 (5 bases). The CDR3 sequence is 12 residues long. Trimming stripped 7 bases from V and 5 bases from J, with 11 bases between. In germline, CDR1 is MDHEN, CDR2 SYDVKM. The CDR3 sequence is CASTDGGYGYTF. CDR3 bases: TGTGCCAGCACGGACGGGGGATATGGCTACACCTTC.

The chain recombines TRBV28 with TRBJ2-5, with a weak D call TRBD1 (6 bases). This CDR3 has 16 residues. Germline lookup yields CDR1 MDHEN and CDR2 SYDVKM. V lost 3 bases and J lost 4, with 18 bases in between. Here the CDR3 DNA reads TGTGCCAGCAGTTTGCCCCCGGGGACAAGGGGAGAGACCCAGTACTTC. Protein product: CASSLPPGTRGETQYF.

This clone was recorded only once. J is TRBJ2-3 and V is TRBV7-9; 8 nucleotides agree with TRBD2. V shed 5 bases and J 3 bases; nucleotides not matched to a gene: 10. This CDR3 is built from 16 residues. Germline-derived CDR1 and CDR2 are SEHNR and FQNEAQ (reference sequence). The CDR3 DNA is TGTGCCAGCAGCGCCCCGGGGGGGGTCGAGACAGATACGCAGTATTTT. This codes for CASSAPGGVETDTQYF.

This clone was seen a single time. The chain employs TRBV4-1 and TRBJ2-5; D remains unclear. The J call may be incorrect, as the DNA end agrees better with TRBJ2-7. The CDR3 is 15 amino acids. Germline assignment: CDR1 MGHRA and CDR2 YSYEKL. Here the CDR3 DNA reads TGCGCCAGCAGCCAAGCGACGGACCTTACCTACGAGCAGTACTTC. This encodes CASSQATDLTYEQYF.

V gene TRBV15 combines with J gene TRBJ2-1, with 9 nucleotides matching TRBD2. V gave up 0 bases and J gave up 7 bases; unmatched junction bases: 4. The CDR3 sequence is 15 residues long. Germline loops: CDR1 LNHNV, CDR2 YYDKDF (reference sequence). The CDR3 region has the DNA TGTGCCACCAGCAGAGATAGCGGGAGATGGAATGAGCAGTTCTTC. Amino acid sequence: CATSRDSGRWNEQFF.

CDR3 protein: CASGPFQGNTEAFF. In nucleotides, the CDR3 is TGCGCCAGCGGGCCCTTCCAGGGTAACACTGAAGCTTTCTTT. The rearrangement joins TRBV5-1 to TRBJ1-1; TRBD1 might be the D (5 bases). CDR3 size: 14 residues. The V gene's germline CDR1 is SGHRS and CDR2 YFSETQ. Between the trimmed V and J ends, which lost 7 bases and 2 bases, there was a span of 15 bases.

This chain uses TRBV5-4 with TRBJ2-7; tentatively, D is TRBD2 (5 bases). From germline, CDR1 is SGHNT and CDR2 YYREEE (reference sequence). Trimming pared 4 bases from V and 2 bases from J, leaving 16 bases between. The CDR3 spans 15 residues. CDR3 residues: CASSQVPGNTYEQYF. The CDR3, as DNA: TGTGCCAGCAGCCAAGTTCCGGGAAACACCTACGAGCAGTACTTC.

The chain employs TRBV28 and TRBJ2-5; D may match TRBD1 or TRBD2 (5 bases each). Between the trimmed V and J ends, which lost 3 bases and 3 bases, there was a span of 8 bases. The CDR3 totals 13 residues. Germline values: CDR1 MDHEN, CDR2 SYDVKM. CDR3 protein: CASSFLGEETQYF. CDR3 sequence (DNA): TGTGCCAGCAGTTTCCTGGGGGAAGAGACCCAGTACTTC.